The next 13 T cell receptor beta chains were all read from a single sample in a study of blood T cell repertoires in COVID-19. The data were produced by immunoSEQ multiplex PCR, yet TCRdb's version contains in-frame clones alone and is incomplete. The sample consists of 400,000 to 450,000 clones, approximately 90% of them appearing once. The sequencing input was peripheral blood. The receptors derive from a man in his late teens or twenties with COVID-19, enrolled during active disease.

The chain combines TRBV7-8 with TRBJ1-2; 7 bases align to TRBD1. Unmatched junction bases numbered 10, after V lost 5 bases and J lost 1 base. This CDR3 has 16 residues. Germline-derived CDR1 and CDR2 are SGHVS and FQNEAQ. The CDR3 sequence: CASSPSDRKINYGYTF. CDR3 nucleotide sequence: TGTGCCAGCAGCCCCTCGGACAGGAAAATTAACTATGGCTACACCTTC.

The V gene is TRBV3-1 (or the pseudogene TRBV3-2), the J gene TRBJ2-2; 11 bases align to TRBD2. The CDR3 covers 13 residues. CDR1 is LGHDT, CDR2 YNNKEL, per germline (reference sequence). The CDR3 sequence: CASGGAYTGELFF. In DNA form, the CDR3 reads TGTGCTAGCGGGGGGGCCTACACCGGGGAGCTGTTTTTT.

The gene calls are TRBV5-6 and TRBJ1-4; D perhaps matches TRBD1 (5 bases). Germline V CDR1 and CDR2: SGHDT, YYEEEE. CDR3 length equals 19 residues. Trimming shortened V by 0 bases and J by 4 bases, and 22 bases separated the two germline ends. CDR3 nucleotide sequence: TGTGCCAGCAGCTTGGTGGTTGGTTCCGGACAAGTCCGTAATGAAAAACTGTTTTTT. It is translated as CASSLVVGSGQVRNEKLFF.

The V gene is TRBV19, the J gene TRBJ2-7, with D possibly matching TRBD2 (6 bases). Germline assignment: CDR1 LNHDA and CDR2 SQIVND (reference sequence). The CDR3 loop spans 14 amino acids. The V end was cut by 3 bases, the J end by 6 bases, with 15 bases between. The DNA of the CDR3 is TGTGCCAGTAGTATCGGGACTTATTCGGGCGAGCAGTACTTC. Translating gives CASSIGTYSGEQYF.

The CDR3 protein is CASSRDRDYGYTF. The CDR3 nucleotides are TGTGCCAGCAGCCGGGACAGGGACTATGGCTACACCTTC. The chain carries TRBV2 and TRBJ1-2, with 9 positions matching TRBD1. This CDR3 has 13 residues. After removal of 6 bases from V and 3 bases from J, the junction contained 2 bases not matched to a gene. Germline CDR1 and CDR2: SNHLY and FYNNEI.

The chain employs TRBV7-9 and TRBJ1-1; TRBD1 matches 7 bases. The trim removed 1 base at V and 3 bases at J, leaving 5 bases unmatched. Germline CDR1 SEHNR, CDR2 FQNEAQ (reference sequence). The length of the CDR3 is 15 residues. This CDR3 reads CASSLGTGWDTEAFF. The DNA of the CDR3 is TGTGCCAGCAGCTTAGGGACAGGATGGGACACTGAAGCTTTCTTT.

The V and J genes are TRBV12-3 or TRBV12-4 and TRBJ2-7; maybe TRBD2 (6 bases). Trimming stripped 4 bases from V and 5 bases from J, with 12 bases between. This CDR3 is 13 amino acids long. The CDR3 coding sequence is TGTGCCAGCAGTTCCTACGGGGGAAACGAGCAGTACTTC. Translation: CASSSYGGNEQYF.

This rearrangement joins TRBV7-9 to TRBJ1-2; D may be TRBD1 (5 bases). Trimming pared 6 bases from V and 4 bases from J, leaving 18 bases between. This CDR3 region has 15 residues. Germline CDR1 is SEHNR and CDR2 is FQNEAQ (reference sequence). The CDR3 protein is CASSQGDSRSYGYTF. CDR3 in DNA: TGTGCCAGCAGTCAAGGGGATTCCAGGAGCTATGGCTACACCTTC.

This clone appeared a single time. The CDR3 region is CASSEYIGDRETQYF. CDR3 DNA: TGTGCCAGCAGTGAATATATAGGGGACAGGGAGACCCAGTACTTC. The chain carries TRBV25-1 and TRBJ2-5; 8 bases are shared with TRBD1. V was clipped by 0 bases and J by 5 bases; unmatched bases: 5. This CDR3 spans 15 amino acids. Per the germline V gene, CDR1 is MGHDK and CDR2 is SYGVNS.

Note on this clone: Other DNA sequences in the same sample also yield this CDR3. This chain uses TRBV27 with TRBJ2-7, with D perhaps TRBD1 (5 bases). The CDR3 runs 13 residues. The germline V gene has CDR1 MNHEY and CDR2 SMNVEV (reference sequence). V gave up 0 bases and J gave up 2 bases, with 5 bases separating them. CDR3 residues: CASSLSTAYEQYF. The CDR3 region has the DNA TGTGCCAGCAGTTTATCGACAGCCTACGAGCAGTACTTC.

The rearrangement joins TRBV30 to TRBJ2-7, with TRBD1 as a possible D gene (6 bases). Germline V gene sequence: CDR1 GTSNPN, CDR2 SVGIG (reference sequence). V was trimmed by 3 bases and J by 2 bases, leaving 8 bases between them. There are 12 residues in the CDR3. As DNA, the CDR3 is TGTGCCTGGAGAGGACAGCCCTACGAGCAGTACTTC. It translates to CAWRGQPYEQYF.

J is TRBJ2-2 and V is TRBV7-8; tentative D call: TRBD1 (5 bases). Germline values: CDR1 SGHVS, CDR2 FQNEAQ. Trimming took off 9 bases at V and 4 bases at J, with 15 bases between the two ends. This CDR3 region has 14 residues. Written as DNA, the CDR3 is TGTGCCAGTATGGGGCACCCTATCACCGGGGAGCTGTTTTTT. Protein sequence: CASMGHPITGELFF.

The rearrangement links TRBV7-8 to TRBJ2-7; 11 bases are a match to TRBD2. From germline, CDR1 is SGHVS and CDR2 FQNEAQ. With V trimmed by 4 bases and J by 5 bases, 7 bases remained unmatched. CDR3 length: 15 amino acids. CDR3 DNA sequence: TGTGCCAGCAGCTCAACTAGCGGGAGAAACAACGAGCAGTACTTC. Amino acid sequence: CASSSTSGRNNEQYF.